The T cell receptor beta chain described here comes from a study of blood T cells in healthy people across ages. PCR was performed a second time for roughly 7 to 12 cycles using a sample-barcoded 5' primer and a J-beta primer mix. Using its own MiXCR run on the 5' RACE reads, TCRdb lists one record per CDR3 protein. The table shows over a million distinct CDR3 sequences, with about 45% occurring only once. This clonotype was found a few times. RNA extraction gave at least 5.5 micrograms of total RNA per sample. Sequencing input: blood. This receptor was taken from a woman between 18 and 30 years old in good health.

The CDR3 region is CASSQALGQDNGYTF. CDR3 sequence (DNA): TGCGCCAGCAGCCAAGCCCTGGGACAGGACAATGGCTACACCTTC. The rearrangement links TRBV4-1 to TRBJ1-2; 8 bases map to TRBD1. The V gene's germline CDR1 is MGHRA and CDR2 YSYEKL. The CDR3 totals 15 residues. The V gene end was trimmed by 1 base and the J gene end by 6 bases; junction bases not matched to a gene: 7.